Each of the 27 T cell receptor beta chains below was sequenced from the same sample in a study of cytomegalovirus exposure and HLA in healthy donors (dated by TCRdb to about 2017). The library was built by means of the immunoSEQ multiplex PCR assay. A mixture of 60 forward primers for TCR Vbeta segments and 13 reverse primers for TCR Jbeta segments was used in the multiplex PCR. TCRdb mirrors the immuneACCESS table, restricted to in-frame sequences. Some clones are absent from its copies; in checked studies, under half trace to an unresolved V gene, and the reason for the others is unknown. For this sample the table gives roughly 150,000 clones, of which around 73% were detected only once. The leading ten clones occupy 1.4% of the sample. Sequenced input: PBMCs. These receptors all stem from a male donor in good health and CMV-seronegative.

This clone has only a few counts. The V call is TRBV18, the J call TRBJ2-5; 9 bases map to TRBD1. The DNA end is a closer match to TRBJ2-7, so the J assignment may be wrong. CDR1 is KGHSH, CDR2 LQKENI, per germline. The CDR3 is 15 amino acids. This chain's CDR3 is CASSFGDRDGHEQYF. CDR3 DNA: TGTGCCAGCTCATTCGGGGACAGGGATGGCCACGAGCAGTACTTC.

The chain carries TRBV9 and TRBJ2-7, with a tentative D call TRBD1 (6 bases). CDR1 is SGDLS and CDR2 is YYNGEE in the germline V gene. The CDR3 length is 12 residues. The germline V and J ends were trimmed by 3 bases and 6 bases, with 10 bases remaining between them. The chain's CDR3 is CASSAGGPEQYF. DNA for the CDR3: TGTGCCAGCAGCGCTGGGGGCCCCGAGCAGTACTTC.

J is TRBJ1-5 and V is TRBV27; D not certain. Germline assignment: CDR1 MNHEY and CDR2 SMNVEV (reference sequence). CDR3 length equals 12 residues. The V gene lost 6 bases and the J gene lost 4 bases, with 7 bases spanning the gap. CDR3 bases: TGTGCCAGCAGCCAATCAAATCAGCCCCAGCATTTT. This translates into CASSQSNQPQHF.

This chain uses TRBV7-2 with TRBJ1-5; possible D gene TRBD1, 6 bases. Germline loops: CDR1 SGHTA, CDR2 FQGNSA. The CDR3 extends over 13 amino acids. V lost 3 bases and J lost 4, with 7 bases in between. The CDR3, as DNA: TGTGCCAGCAGCTTGGACAGAAATCAGCCCCAGCATTTT. It encodes CASSLDRNQPQHF.

This clone was counted between two and nine times. The chain uses TRBV4-2 and TRBJ2-1; D is ambiguous. This CDR3 is built from 12 residues. Germline assignment: CDR1 LGHNA and CDR2 YNFKEQ. V gave up 5 bases and J gave up 6 bases, with 8 bases separating them. CDR3 nucleotides: TGTGCCAGCAGCTACGGTCCCAATGAGCAGTTCTTC. Its protein product is CASSYGPNEQFF.

The chain joins TRBV11-2 to TRBJ2-1; TRBD1 aligns across 12 bases. The germline V gene encodes CDR1 SGHAT and CDR2 FQNNGV. This CDR3 contains 15 residues. The ends lost 3 bases at V and 8 bases at J; junction bases unmatched: 5. The CDR3 spells CASSFPGQGAHEQFF. CDR3 in DNA: TGTGCCAGCAGCTTTCCGGGACAGGGGGCCCATGAGCAGTTCTTC.

This rearrangement joins TRBV27 to TRBJ1-2; the match to TRBD1 covers 7 bases. CDR1 is MNHEY, CDR2 SMNVEV, per germline (reference sequence). V gave up 3 bases and J gave up 5 bases; unmatched junction bases: 12. CDR3 length equals 16 residues. The CDR3 is CASSFAHRGGRYGYTF. The CDR3 region has the DNA TGTGCCAGCAGTTTTGCTCACAGGGGAGGCCGATATGGCTACACCTTC.

V and J are TRBV4-1 and TRBJ1-4; the D gene is possibly TRBD1 (5 bases). This CDR3 spans 15 amino acids. Trimming left V 1 base short and J 7 bases short, with 13 bases between. Germline V gives CDR1 MGHRA, CDR2 YSYEKL. The DNA of the CDR3 is TGCGCCAGCAGCCAAGGACAGAATCTGGTTGAAAAACTGTTTTTT. Its translation: CASSQGQNLVEKLFF.

The chain uses TRBV29-1 and TRBJ1-1; no definite D call. This CDR3 has 14 residues. Germline lookup yields CDR1 SQVTM and CDR2 ANQGSEA. V lost 3 bases, J lost 1 base, and 12 bases lay in between. CDR3 in amino acids: CSVDTPPGNTEAFF. Here the CDR3 DNA reads TGCAGCGTTGATACCCCTCCGGGGAACACTGAAGCTTTCTTT.

The V call is TRBV23-1, the J call TRBJ2-7, with 7 bases lining up with TRBD1. TRBV23-1 is an ORF for which the function is uncertain. The CDR3 consists of 15 residues. The junction had 9 bases not matched to a gene; V was cut back by 5 bases and J by 2 bases. As DNA, the CDR3 is TGCGCCAGCAGTACCCCGACAGGGCGAACCTACGAGCAGTACTTC. Translation: CASSTPTGRTYEQYF.

The chain carries TRBV30 and TRBJ1-1; D perhaps matches TRBD1 (5 bases). CDR3 size: 14 residues. Between the trimmed V and J ends, which lost 2 bases and 8 bases, there was a span of 18 bases. Germline V gene sequence: CDR1 GTSNPN, CDR2 SVGIG (reference sequence). CDR3 DNA: TGTGCCTGGAGTAGGATCGTTAAGGAGGGGGAAGCTTTCTTT. This sequence encodes CAWSRIVKEGEAFF.

The chain couples TRBV18 to TRBJ2-3; 7 nucleotides match TRBD1. This CDR3 is built from 17 residues. The germline gives CDR1 KGHSH, CDR2 LQKENI. Unmatched junction bases numbered 12, after V lost 3 bases and J lost 3 bases. The CDR3 here is CASSPTGNKPSTDTQYF. In nucleotides, the CDR3 is TGTGCCAGCTCACCGACAGGGAACAAGCCCTCGACAGATACGCAGTATTTT.

The genes are TRBV7-9 and TRBJ2-3, with 15 bases that match TRBD2. This CDR3 is built from 17 residues. CDR1 is SEHNR, CDR2 FQNEAQ, per germline (reference sequence). After removal of 4 bases from V and 8 bases from J, the junction contained 10 bases not matched to a gene. DNA of the CDR3: TGTGCCAGCAGCTCCTATGGACTAGCGGGAGGGCCGGGTACGCAGTATTTT. Protein: CASSSYGLAGGPGTQYF.

This clone was detected only a few times. The V gene is TRBV6-5, the J gene TRBJ2-7; TRBD2 might be the D (5 bases). The V gene lost 2 bases and the J gene lost 3 bases, with 5 bases spanning the gap. This CDR3 is 12 amino acids long. Looked up from germline, CDR1 is MNHEY and CDR2 is SVGAGI. CDR3 sequence: CASSYEGYEQYF. The CDR3 DNA sequence: TGTGCCAGCAGTTACGAGGGCTACGAGCAGTACTTC.

The chain employs TRBV5-6 and TRBJ2-3; 12 bases align to TRBD2. The CDR3 loop spans 16 amino acids. Trimming removed 2 bases from V and 2 bases from J; junction bases left unmatched: 3. Germline-derived CDR1 and CDR2 are SGHDT and YYEEEE. Written as DNA, the CDR3 is TGTGCCAGCAGCTTTCTAGCGGGGGGGTTCACAGATACGCAGTATTTT. It encodes CASSFLAGGFTDTQYF.

The CDR3 loop reads CASSPLAGNYGYTF. CDR3 nucleotides: TGCGCCAGCAGCCCCCTGGCGGGTAACTATGGCTACACCTTC. The V call is TRBV5-1, the J call TRBJ1-2; D call uncertain. In germline, CDR1 is SGHRS, CDR2 YFSETQ. Trimming took 4 bases from V and 1 from J, leaving 11 bases between them. The CDR3 covers 14 residues.

The V call is TRBV5-6, the J call TRBJ1-1; D may be TRBD1 (6 bases). Germline CDR1 SGHDT, CDR2 YYEEEE. The CDR3 length is 14 residues. Trimming shortened V by 2 bases and J by 3 bases, and 11 bases separated the two germline ends. The CDR3 loop is CASSFPQGHTEAFF. In nucleotides, the CDR3 is TGTGCCAGCAGCTTTCCACAGGGTCACACTGAAGCTTTCTTT.

CDR3 DNA: TGCGCCAGCAGCTTGGGGCCACCCAACGGGGAGCTGTTTTTT. Its protein is CASSLGPPNGELFF. J is TRBJ2-2 and V is TRBV5-1; D not resolved. CDR1 is SGHRS, CDR2 YFSETQ, per germline. V was pared by 0 bases and J by 7 bases, with 10 bases between. The CDR3 consists of 14 residues.

This clone was detected only once. The V call is TRBV4-3, the J call TRBJ2-7, with TRBD1 as a possible D gene (6 bases). Trimming removed 1 base from V and 1 base from J, with 11 bases in between. Germline V lookup: CDR1 LGHNA, CDR2 YSLEER. CDR3 length: 15 residues. The DNA for the CDR3 is TGCGCCAGCAGCCAAGGGGCAGGGGATTCCTACGAGCAGTACTTC. As protein: CASSQGAGDSYEQYF.

The genes are TRBV7-2 and TRBJ2-5; D is uncertain. The CDR3 is 13 residues long. Trimming stripped 2 bases from V and 4 bases from J, with 8 bases between. The germline CDR1 and CDR2 sequences are SGHTA and FQGNSA. CDR3 DNA: TGTGCCAGCAGCTTACCCTATTCAGAGACCCAGTACTTC. Amino acid sequence: CASSLPYSETQYF.

The V and J genes are TRBV5-1 and TRBJ2-1; weak D call: TRBD2 (6 bases). This CDR3 has 13 amino acids. Trimming removed 7 bases at V and 5 bases at J, with 13 bases between. Germline CDR1 and CDR2: SGHRS and YFSETQ. The CDR3 DNA reads as TGCGCCAGCTCGGGGGATAATAACAATGAGCAGTTCTTC. Translated: CASSGDNNNEQFF.

The chain carries TRBV4-3 and TRBJ2-1; perhaps TRBD2 as D (7 bases). The CDR3 loop spans 16 amino acids. The germline V gene encodes CDR1 LGHNA and CDR2 YSLEER. V was pared by 0 bases and J by 6 bases, with 15 bases between. The CDR3 nucleotides are TGCGCCAGCAGCCAAGATCAAGGGGGGGCCCCCAATGAGCAGTTCTTC. This sequence encodes CASSQDQGGAPNEQFF.

This clone is a singleton in its sample. The chain is built from TRBV27 and TRBJ1-1, with TRBD1 as a possible D gene (5 bases). Germline V lookup: CDR1 MNHEY, CDR2 SMNVEV (reference sequence). There are 11 residues in the CDR3. Trimming stripped 5 bases from V and 4 bases from J, with 5 bases between. DNA for the CDR3: TGTGCCAGCAGTCAGGGCACTGAAGCTTTCTTT. As protein: CASSQGTEAFF.

The V and J genes are TRBV28 and TRBJ2-5; 10 bases line up with TRBD2. The CDR3 is made up of 15 amino acids. The junction had 7 bases not matched to a gene; V was cut back by 4 bases and J by 5 bases. Germline loops: CDR1 MDHEN, CDR2 SYDVKM. This chain's CDR3 is CASSSVLAGRETQYF. The CDR3 bases are TGTGCCAGCAGTTCCGTACTAGCGGGAAGGGAGACCCAGTACTTC. The variable domain in full, completed from reference TRBV28 and TRBJ2-5, reads DVKVTQSSRYLVKRTGEKVFLECVQDMDHENMFWYRQDPGLGLRLIYFSYDVKMKEKGDIPEGYSVSREKKERFSLILESASTNQTSMYLCASSSVLAGRETQYFGPGTRLLVL.

The rearrangement links TRBV19 to TRBJ1-4, with a tentative D call TRBD1 (5 bases). CDR1 and CDR2 from the germline V gene are LNHDA and SQIVND (reference sequence). The CDR3 runs 15 residues. The ends were cut back, 3 bases at V and 0 bases at J, with 8 bases in the middle. Here the CDR3 DNA reads TGTGCCAGTAGTATCGACAGTGCAACTAATGAAAAACTGTTTTTT. Translated: CASSIDSATNEKLFF.

This clone was seen a few times. The chain joins TRBV13 to TRBJ2-2; 9 positions agree with TRBD1. From germline, CDR1 is PRHDT and CDR2 FYEKMQ (reference sequence). V shed 6 bases, J shed 6 bases, and the junction held 8 bases outside the gene matches. The length of the CDR3 is 15 residues. The CDR3 region is CASSQYRGQAGELFF. The CDR3 DNA reads TGTGCCAGCAGTCAATACAGGGGGCAAGCCGGGGAGCTGTTTTTT.

The chain carries TRBV10-1 and TRBJ2-5; 14 bases match TRBD2. There are 18 residues in the CDR3. Germline CDR1 WNHNN, CDR2 SYGVQD (reference sequence). Trimming at V came to 7 bases and at J to 3 bases, leaving 13 bases not matched to a gene. The CDR3 nucleotides read TGCGCCAGCAACTACCAGGGACTAGCGGGAGTTCTTAAAGAGACCCAGTACTTC. This gives the protein CASNYQGLAGVLKETQYF.